Listed here are 21 T cell receptor beta chains from one sample, sequenced in a study of blood T cell repertoires in COVID-19. Assay: immunoSEQ multiplex PCR; the TCRdb copy retains only in-frame clones and omits some. The repertoire includes around 250,000 clones, around 86% of them detected once, and roughly 4% sits in the top ten. Sequencing was done on a sample of peripheral blood. These receptors were obtained from a young man with active or convalescent COVID-19.

J is TRBJ1-2 and V is TRBV28, with D unresolved. Looked up from germline, CDR1 is MDHEN and CDR2 is SYDVKM. V lost 7 bases and J 5 bases, leaving 20 bases between the germline ends. The CDR3 has 15 amino acids. The DNA of the CDR3 is TGTGCCAGCACCTCGTTACATAAAAATTCGTATGGCTACACCTTC. Amino acid sequence: CASTSLHKNSYGYTF.

The J gene is TRBJ1-5, the V gene TRBV4-3; D unclear. CDR1 is LGHNA, CDR2 YSLEER, per germline. Trimming stripped 3 bases from V and 5 bases from J, with 8 bases between. The CDR3 has 13 residues. The CDR3 sequence is CASSQTRHQPQHF. Here the CDR3 DNA reads TGCGCCAGCAGCCAGACAAGACATCAGCCCCAGCATTTT.

The chain joins TRBV5-4 to TRBJ1-1; TRBD1 matches 7 bases. The CDR3 is 14 residues long. Trimming at V came to 0 bases and at J to 11 bases, leaving 10 bases not matched to a gene. Per the germline V gene, CDR1 is SGHNT and CDR2 is YYREEE (reference sequence). CDR3 region: CASSLDKGGRRAFF. For the CDR3, the DNA is TGTGCCAGCAGCTTGGATAAAGGGGGCAGAAGGGCTTTCTTT.

This clone was detected only a few times. This rearrangement joins TRBV5-1 to TRBJ2-3; D is perhaps TRBD2 (6 bases). The CDR3 runs 12 residues. V was trimmed by 5 bases and J by 10 bases, leaving 14 bases between them. Per germline, CDR1 SGHRS and CDR2 YFSETQ. The CDR3 region is CASRGGIGAQYF. The CDR3 DNA is TGCGCCAGCAGGGGAGGAATTGGGGCGCAGTATTTT.

V usage is TRBV11-1 and J usage is TRBJ1-2, with a possible D match to TRBD1 (5 bases). V lost 2 bases and J lost 7, with 11 bases in between. This CDR3 is built from 13 residues. Germline V lookup: CDR1 SGHAT, CDR2 FQDESV (reference sequence). This chain's CDR3 is CASSLSTDPGYTF. DNA of the CDR3: TGTGCCAGCAGCTTATCGACAGATCCTGGCTACACCTTC.

The J gene is TRBJ2-1, the V gene TRBV12-3 or TRBV12-4; tentative D call: TRBD2 (6 bases). The CDR3 runs 12 residues. This CDR3 reads CATGLSSNEQFF. CDR3 DNA sequence: TGTGCAACGGGACTCTCGAGTAATGAGCAGTTCTTC.

The V call is TRBV10-3, the J call TRBJ2-7; 9 bases map to TRBD1. Germline V CDR1 and CDR2: ENHRY, SYGVKD. The V and J ends lost 4 bases and 7 bases, in that order; junction bases with no gene match: 14. CDR3 length: 16 residues. The CDR3 nucleotides are TGTGCCATCAGTGTCCCCCCTCGGGACAGGGTAGGGGAGCAGTACTTC. Its protein product is CAISVPPRDRVGEQYF.

This chain links TRBV19 with TRBJ1-1; 9 bases are shared with TRBD1. Trimming cost V 3 bases and J 1 base; bases outside gene matches: 6. CDR1 and CDR2 (germline): LNHDA, SQIVND (reference sequence). The CDR3 is 16 amino acids. CDR3 nucleotide sequence: TGTGCCAGTAGTATCTTACAGGGGGCCTGGAACACTGAAGCTTTCTTT. As protein: CASSILQGAWNTEAFF. Looking up the rest from reference TRBV19 and TRBJ1-1 gives the full variable domain: DGGITQSPKYLFRKEGQNVTLSCEQNLNHDAMYWYRQDPGQGLRLIYYSQIVNDFQKGDIAEGYSVSREKKESFPLTVTSAQKNPTAFYLCASSILQGAWNTEAFFGQGTRLTVV.

The genes are TRBV4-1 and TRBJ1-1; D unresolved. The V end was cut by 0 bases, the J end by 6 bases, with 5 bases between. Germline lookup yields CDR1 MGHRA and CDR2 YSYEKL. The CDR3 has 12 amino acids. CDR3 in amino acids: CASSQEGAEAFF. In nucleotides, the CDR3 is TGCGCCAGCAGCCAAGAAGGAGCTGAAGCTTTCTTT.

The chain is built from TRBV2 and TRBJ2-2; no definite D call. The germline gives CDR1 SNHLY, CDR2 FYNNEI. The CDR3 is 11 amino acids. Between the trimmed V and J ends, which lost 2 bases and 8 bases, there was a span of 3 bases. DNA of the CDR3: TGTGCCAGCAGTGAACCTGGGGAGCTGTTTTTT. This gives the protein CASSEPGELFF.

The chain carries TRBV19 and TRBJ2-5; 7 nucleotides agree with TRBD1. Germline CDR1 LNHDA, CDR2 SQIVND (reference sequence). With V trimmed by 9 bases and J by 1 base, 2 bases remained unmatched. This CDR3 is built from 12 residues. The CDR3 reads CASRDSQETQYF. CDR3 sequence (DNA): TGTGCCAGCCGGGACAGCCAAGAGACCCAGTACTTC.

This sequence joins TRBV6-1 and TRBJ2-1; D is possibly TRBD1 (5 bases). Germline V gene lookup returns CDR1 MNHNS and CDR2 SASEGT. This CDR3 spans 16 amino acids. V gave up 2 bases and J gave up 0 bases, with 11 bases separating them. As DNA, the CDR3 is TGTGCCAGCAGTGAATGGAATCAGGGCTCCTACAATGAGCAGTTCTTC. Translation: CASSEWNQGSYNEQFF.

The CDR3 bases are TGCGCCAGATACAGGGGAGATCAGCCCCAGCATTTT. As protein: CARYRGDQPQHF. This sequence joins TRBV10-2 and TRBJ1-5; 7 nucleotides match TRBD1. Trimming took 9 bases from V and 5 from J; bases not matched to a gene: 4. The germline CDR1 and CDR2 sequences are WSHSY and SAAADI. This CDR3 region has 12 residues.

A single count supports this clone. V and J are TRBV27 and TRBJ2-1; 8 nucleotides agree with TRBD2. The J segment lost 12 bases and the V segment lost 3 bases, leaving 16 bases of the junction unmatched. Germline CDR1 is MNHEY and CDR2 is SMNVEV (reference sequence). The CDR3 runs to 16 residues. CDR3: CASSFLAQGGTRTQFF. In DNA, the CDR3 is TGTGCCAGCAGTTTTTTGGCGCAGGGCGGGACTAGAACGCAGTTCTTC.

The chain combines TRBV4-1 with TRBJ1-5; D unresolved. This CDR3 has 16 residues. Deletions cut 3 bases from V and 5 bases from J, with 17 bases between. CDR1 MGHRA and CDR2 YSYEKL come from the germline V gene. The CDR3 reads CASSQTTGSLYQPQHF. The CDR3 nucleotides are TGCGCCAGCAGCCAGACGACGGGGTCCTTATATCAGCCCCAGCATTTT.

The CDR3 bases are TGTGCCAGCAGTGGGCTCGACAGGCTTGGGATTGAAAAACTGTTTTTT. Its protein product is CASSGLDRLGIEKLFF. The rearrangement joins TRBV2 to TRBJ1-4; a possible D gene is TRBD1 (6 bases). The CDR3 length is 16 residues. Germline V gene lookup returns CDR1 SNHLY and CDR2 FYNNEI. V lost 4 bases and J 7 bases, leaving 19 bases between the germline ends.

The count of this clone is one. V usage is TRBV9 and J usage is TRBJ1-2; tentative D call: TRBD1 (5 bases). Between the trimmed V and J ends, which lost 5 bases and 10 bases, there was a span of 24 bases. The germline CDR1 and CDR2 sequences are SGDLS and YYNGEE. This CDR3 has 15 residues. As DNA, the CDR3 is TGTGCCAGCAGGGACCCAGGGAGGCCGACCTCCGACTACACCTTC. Translated, it gives CASRDPGRPTSDYTF.

This CDR3 is CASTRGGEGELFF. CDR3 DNA sequence: TGTGCCAGCACTCGAGGGGGCGAGGGGGAGCTGTTTTTT. V usage is TRBV28 and J usage is TRBJ2-2; TRBD1 agrees at 7 bases. The CDR3 totals 13 residues. Germline V gene lookup returns CDR1 MDHEN and CDR2 SYDVKM. The J segment lost 8 bases and the V segment lost 7 bases, leaving 7 bases of the junction unmatched. The whole variable domain, filled in from reference TRBV28 and TRBJ2-2, reads DVKVTQSSRYLVKRTGEKVFLECVQDMDHENMFWYRQDPGLGLRLIYFSYDVKMKEKGDIPEGYSVSREKKERFSLILESASTNQTSMYLCASTRGGEGELFFGEGSRLTVL.

The gene calls are TRBV5-6 and TRBJ2-3; possibly TRBD1 for D (5 bases). CDR1 and CDR2 (germline): SGHDT, YYEEEE. The V end lost 2 bases, the J end lost 4 bases, and 11 bases lay between the germline ends. This CDR3 spans 14 amino acids. The CDR3 DNA follows: TGTGCCAGCAGCTTTTCAGGGTCCTCAGATACGCAGTATTTT. Amino acids: CASSFSGSSDTQYF.

V and J are TRBV4-3 and TRBJ2-2; the match to TRBD2 covers 7 bases. The CDR3 length is 15 residues. Germline V gene lookup returns CDR1 LGHNA and CDR2 YSLEER. V was pared by 0 bases and J by 7 bases, with 5 bases of the junction left unmatched. The CDR3 DNA reads as TGCGCCAGCAGCCAAGATCGGGGGGACGGCGGGGAGCTGTTTTTT. The encoded protein is CASSQDRGDGGELFF.

The chain is built from TRBV6-5 and TRBJ2-7; D may be TRBD2 (5 bases). Germline assignment: CDR1 MNHEY and CDR2 SVGAGI. The CDR3 is 14 amino acids. V gave up 3 bases and J gave up 4 bases, with 13 bases separating them. The CDR3 region is CASSYRSEGYEQYF. CDR3 sequence (DNA): TGTGCCAGCAGTTATCGTTCTGAGGGTTACGAGCAGTACTTC.